This is a list of T cell receptor beta chains from one sample in a study of T cells after yellow fever vaccination. TCRdb reprocessed the 5' RACE reads with MiXCR, giving one entry per CDR3 protein. The repertoire holds about 330,000 distinct CDR3 sequences, with 6.8% as singletons. This sample comprised PBMCs, obtained approximately 47 days after the first yellow fever vaccination. The receptors come from a man younger than 35 who received the YFV17D yellow fever vaccine. The CDR3 runs from the conserved cysteine through the conserved F or W. Each record gives: J gene, D gene, CDR3 length, clone size, V gene, CDR3 DNA, CDR3 protein. The D gene is left open where the match is weak. Clone size appears in some rows only: once, few, many, or a class for an expanded clone.

TRBJ2-7	-	14	-	TRBV11-2	TGTGCCAGCAGCTTAGGTCAGGGAGGCAACGAGCAGTACTTC	CASSLGQGGNEQYF
TRBJ2-5	-	15	many	TRBV5-1	TGCGCCAGCAGCCAACAACCGGACAGCCAAGAGACCCAGTACTTC	CASSQQPDSQETQYF
TRBJ2-5	-	16	many	TRBV5-1	TGCGCCAGCAGCTTGGGGAGTGGCGGGTCGCAAGAGACCCAGTACTTC	CASSLGSGGSQETQYF
TRBJ1-5	-	15	-	TRBV4-3	TGCGCCAGCAGCCAAGAGGGTAAGGGAGCTCAGCCCCAGCATTTT	CASSQEGKGAQPQHF
TRBJ2-7	-	14	-	TRBV12-5	TGTGCTAGTGGTTTGGCAATCACGACCCACGAGCAGTACTTC	CASGLAITTHEQYF
TRBJ2-7	TRBD2	15	many	TRBV4-1	TGCGCCAGCAGCCTTAGCGGGGGGCTGACCTACGAGCAGTACTTC	CASSLSGGLTYEQYF
TRBJ2-5	-	14	many	TRBV5-1	TGCGCCAGCAGCCTAATGACAGGTCAAGAGACCCAGTACTTC	CASSLMTGQETQYF
TRBJ2-5	TRBD1	16	few	TRBV24-1	TGTGCCACCAGTGACCCGACAGGGAATGGCCAAGAGACCCAGTACTTC	CATSDPTGNGQETQYF
TRBJ1-4	-	13	many	TRBV4-3	TGCGCCAGCAGCCAAGGGCTTAATGAAAAACTGTTTTTT	CASSQGLNEKLFF
TRBJ2-3	-	14	few	TRBV7-3	TGTGCCAGCAGCTTGGGGACAATGACAGATACGCAGTATTTT	CASSLGTMTDTQYF
TRBJ1-5	-	13	-	TRBV24-1	TGTGCCACCAGTGATGGGGGTGGTCAGCCCCAGCATTTT	CATSDGGGQPQHF
TRBJ1-2	-	15	few	TRBV20-1	TGCAGTGCTAGAGATCTAGAGGGAGGAGGCTATGGCTACACCTTC	CSARDLEGGGYGYTF
TRBJ1-1	-	15	-	TRBV2	TGTGCCAGCAGTGAGGGGAAGGCTGGCCGGGCTGAAGCTTTCTTT	CASSEGKAGRAEAFF
TRBJ1-1	-	12	-	TRBV29-1	TGCAGCGCCCTACAAGAGGGCACTGAAGCTTTCTTT	CSALQEGTEAFF
TRBJ2-3	-	13	many	TRBV29-1	TGCAGCGTTGCCCCATCTAGCACAGATACGCAGTATTTT	CSVAPSSTDTQYF
TRBJ2-3	-	16	many	TRBV15	TGTGCCACCAGCAGGGGAATGGACTCTAGCACAGATACGCAGTATTTT	CATSRGMDSSTDTQYF